Below, one T cell receptor beta chain is given with its context. This entry comes from a study of blood T cell repertoires in COVID-19. As for the study in general: COVID-19 samples, acute and convalescent, were from the United States, Italy and Spain.

This table comes from immunoSEQ multiplex PCR, and its TCRdb copy is limited to in-frame clones, with some not included. The sample has roughly 250,000 clones; under 95% are singletons. Adults between about 18 and 95 years of age took part from 24 US areas. CDR1 is SGDLS and CDR2 is YYNGEE in the germline V gene. The ends lost 0 bases at V and 4 bases at J; junction bases unmatched: 4. The CDR3 totals 15 residues. This TCR was sampled from a woman aged 40 to 50 with acute COVID-19. V is TRBV9 and J is TRBJ2-3; TRBD2 aligns across 8 bases. The sequencing sample was made of PBMCs or T cells enriched from blood (not recorded which). In DNA form, the CDR3 reads TGTGCCAGCAGCGTAGACGGGGGGGCCGCAGATACGCAGTATTTT. Translated: CASSVDGGAADTQYF.